This T cell receptor (beta chain) was captured by sequencing in a study of T cells in localized non-small cell lung cancer. Deletions cut 5 bases from V and 6 bases from J, with 5 bases between. Looked up from germline, CDR1 is SGHTA and CDR2 is FQGNSA. There are 11 residues in the CDR3. Data came from immunoSEQ multiplex PCR; TCRdb stores just in-frame clones and leaves some out. The sample includes some 72,000 clones, about 83% of them seen just once. The chain links TRBV7-2 to TRBJ1-3, with no clear D. The sequence was collected from a man aged 35 to 70 with stage I lung adenocarcinoma. The sample was peripheral blood, taken before any cancer treatment. In DNA, the CDR3 is TGTGCCAGCAGCCTTATAAACACCATATATTTT. Encoded protein: CASSLINTIYF.